Here is one T cell receptor beta chain with its context. Antigen unknown. CDR3 size: 13 residues. Germline loops: CDR1 KGHDR, CDR2 SFDVKD. Trimming cost V 5 bases and J 5 bases; bases outside gene matches: 2. Using RNA template, CDR3s of TCR alpha and beta were amplified with iRepertoire arm-PCR. Using its own MiXCR run on the multiplex PCR reads, TCRdb lists one record per CDR3 protein. The data hold more than 300,000 distinct CDR3 sequences, with 41% observed a single time. The data originate from a study of glioma-infiltrating T cells. Background on the study: Blood libraries targeted roughly 4.5- to 10-fold coverage of 900,000 to 1,000,000 T cells. Study-level results: Above-expected tissue-blood divergence occurred in all gliomas, most in low-grade ones.

The TCR was taken from a human donor with low-grade glioma or glioblastoma, undergoing nonglioma brain surgery, or in good health (not recorded which). Source material: glioma tissue, nonneoplastic brain tissue, or PBMCs (not recorded which). This chain joins TRBV24-1 and TRBJ1-5, with TRBD1 matching 7 bases. The CDR3 reads CATSGQGDQPQHF. The CDR3 nucleotides read TGTGCCACCAGTGGACAGGGAGATCAGCCCCAGCATTTT.